This T cell receptor beta chain was observed in a study of cytomegalovirus exposure and HLA in healthy donors. Background on the study: Unique TCR beta sequences numbering some 120 million came from 150 million to 200 million T cells in an earlier analysis. Regarding the study as a whole: A later analysis showed HLA-associated TCR beta chains outstripping equally common others in clonal expansion. Serostatus for CMV was the only available immune exposure information. Sequencing had likely introduced a cluster of highly shared sequence variants as an artifact.

The PCR was carried out with 60 Vbeta primers and 13 Jbeta primers. Generated by immunoSEQ multiplex PCR, the TCRdb table keeps only in-frame clones and is missing some. The data contain under 200,000 clones, under 90% of them singletons. J gave up 0 bases and V 3 bases, and 1 base lay outside the gene matches. The CDR3 runs to 16 residues. Germline V CDR1 and CDR2: MNHNS, SASEGT. Worth noting for this clone: The antigen is unknown.

Input material: PBMCs. This sequence originates from a man aged 18 to 35 in good health and CMV-seronegative. The chain combines TRBV6-1 with TRBJ2-4; 11 bases match TRBD2. CDR3 sequence reads: CASSETSGVAKNIQYF. As DNA, the CDR3 is TGTGCCAGCAGTGAGACTAGCGGGGTAGCCAAAAACATTCAGTACTTC.